Below are 9 T cell receptor beta chains sequenced from a single sample in a study of beta chain features in type 1 diabetes. Expressed TCRB transcripts were sequenced because the entire RNA isolate underwent reverse transcription. TCRdb keeps only in-frame clones here, not all; method: immunoSEQ multiplex PCR. The sample includes under 950,000 clones, 15% to 20% of them seen just once. Sequenced sample: naive CD4+ T cells from blood. These receptors were collected from a woman younger than 30 in good health.

This clone was recorded a few times. The chain links TRBV2 to TRBJ2-2; D might be TRBD2 (6 bases). CDR3 length: 14 amino acids. V lost 3 bases and J lost 7, with 12 bases in between. Germline CDR1 reads SNHLY; CDR2 reads FYNNEI. The CDR3 DNA is TGTGCCAGCAGTGATCTTGGGAGGCGCGGGGAGCTGTTTTTT. It encodes CASSDLGRRGELFF.

This clone was found a few times. V is TRBV7-6 and J is TRBJ2-3; a weak D match, TRBD2 (5 bases). The germline CDR1 and CDR2 sequences are SGHVS and FNYEAQ. With 3 bases removed from V and 2 bases from J, the gap between germline ends came to 12 bases. The CDR3 is made up of 15 amino acids. CDR3 amino acids: CASSFRGHPTDTQYF. The CDR3 coding sequence is TGTGCCAGCAGCTTTAGAGGGCACCCCACAGATACGCAGTATTTT.

The chain is built from TRBV29-1 and TRBJ2-1; D possibly corresponds to TRBD1 (6 bases). The V end was cut by 6 bases, the J end by 0 bases, with 12 bases between. Per germline, CDR1 SQVTM and CDR2 ANQGSEA. The CDR3 loop spans 14 amino acids. CDR3 protein: CSVSRDTSYNEQFF. CDR3 nucleotides: TGCAGCGTCTCCCGGGACACCTCCTACAATGAGCAGTTCTTC.

This clone appeared a few times. The chain employs TRBV7-2 and TRBJ2-7, with D possibly matching TRBD1 (5 bases). V dropped 1 base and J dropped 0 bases, with 10 bases sitting between them. This CDR3 spans 15 amino acids. Looked up from germline, CDR1 is SGHTA and CDR2 is FQGNSA. CDR3 DNA: TGTGCCAGCAGCTTAGGGGGCAGGAGCTCCTACGAGCAGTACTTC. This encodes CASSLGGRSSYEQYF.

The gene calls are TRBV6-6 and TRBJ1-2; 7 positions match TRBD1. The J segment lost 4 bases and the V segment lost 7 bases, leaving 9 bases of the junction unmatched. CDR3 length: 14 amino acids. The germline V gene encodes CDR1 MNHNY and CDR2 SVGAGI (reference sequence). CDR3 DNA: TGTGCCAGCACCAACACGGGACAGTCCTATGGCTACACCTTC. Translation: CASTNTGQSYGYTF.

The rearrangement links TRBV9 to TRBJ1-1, with 8 bases that match TRBD1. Germline CDR1 SGDLS, CDR2 YYNGEE. The length of the CDR3 is 18 residues. V trimming: 5 bases; J trimming: 1 base; junction bases outside the gene matches: 16. This CDR3 is CASRARTGISNGNTEAFF. The CDR3 DNA sequence: TGTGCCAGCAGAGCCAGGACAGGGATCAGTAACGGGAACACTGAAGCTTTCTTT.

The rearrangement uses TRBV13 and TRBJ2-5; 12 positions match TRBD2. The CDR3 is 16 residues long. Germline V CDR1 and CDR2: PRHDT, FYEKMQ (reference sequence). V was clipped by 5 bases and J by 5 bases; unmatched bases: 9. The CDR3, as DNA: TGTGCCAGCAGCCTGACTAGCGGGAGAAACTTGGAGACCCAGTACTTC. Its translation is CASSLTSGRNLETQYF.

This clone showed up just a few times. The rearrangement joins TRBV7-9 to TRBJ2-7, with 7 bases aligning to TRBD1. In germline, CDR1 is SEHNR, CDR2 FQNEAQ (reference sequence). The CDR3 is 14 residues long. With V trimmed by 2 bases and J by 5 bases, 6 bases remained unmatched. This CDR3 is CASSLTGARDEQYF. CDR3 DNA sequence: TGTGCCAGCAGCTTAACAGGGGCGCGGGACGAGCAGTACTTC. Looking up the rest from reference TRBV7-9 and TRBJ2-7 gives the full variable domain: DTGVSQNPRHKITKRGQNVTFRCDPISEHNRLYWYRQTLGQGPEFLTYFQNEAQLEKSRLLSDRFSAERPKGSFSTLEIQRTEQGDSAMYLCASSLTGARDEQYFGPGTRLTVT.

The chain recombines TRBV19 with TRBJ2-5; 7 positions agree with TRBD2. The CDR3 is 13 amino acids. Germline V gene data show CDR1 as LNHDA and CDR2 as SQIVND (reference sequence). V shed 7 bases, J shed 5 bases, and the junction held 7 bases outside the gene matches. Here the CDR3 reads CASKAGRDETQYF. DNA for the CDR3: TGTGCCAGTAAAGCGGGACGGGACGAGACCCAGTACTTC.